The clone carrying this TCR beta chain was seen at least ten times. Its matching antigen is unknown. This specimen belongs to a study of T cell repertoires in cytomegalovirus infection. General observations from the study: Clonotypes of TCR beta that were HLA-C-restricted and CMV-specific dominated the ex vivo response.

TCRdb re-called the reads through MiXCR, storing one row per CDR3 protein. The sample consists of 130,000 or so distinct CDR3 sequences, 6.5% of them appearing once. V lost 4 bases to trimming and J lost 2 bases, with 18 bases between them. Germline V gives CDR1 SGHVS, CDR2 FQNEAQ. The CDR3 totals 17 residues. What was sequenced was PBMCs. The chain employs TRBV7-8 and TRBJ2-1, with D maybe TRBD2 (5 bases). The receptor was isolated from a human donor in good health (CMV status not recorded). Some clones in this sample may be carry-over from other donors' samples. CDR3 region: CASSSLPKTGTYNEQFF. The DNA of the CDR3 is TGTGCCAGCAGCTCTTTACCCAAGACCGGGACCTACAATGAGCAGTTCTTC. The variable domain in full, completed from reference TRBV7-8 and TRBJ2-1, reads GAGVSQSPRYKVAKRGQDVALRCDPISGHVSLFWYQQALGQGPEFLTYFQNEAQLDKSGLPSDRFFAERPEGSVSTLKIQRTQQEDSAVYLCASSSLPKTGTYNEQFFGPGTRLTVL.